This T cell receptor (beta chain) came from a study of CD4 and CD8 cells across lung adenocarcinoma regions. This CDR3 is 14 amino acids long. Localized lung adenocarcinoma, a non-small cell lung cancer, affected the donors. TCRdb itself ran the PCR reads through MiXCR, one entry per CDR3 protein. Here the sample spans around 4,000 distinct CDR3 sequences, 50% to 75% being singletons. This TCR was sampled from a female donor with lung adenocarcinoma. The CD4 and CD8 labels of this study may be unreliable. The chain has TRBV12-3 or TRBV12-4 and TRBJ2-5; 14 bases map to TRBD2. The J call may be in error: the DNA end matches TRBJ2-7 better. The sample taken for sequencing was CD8+ T cells from the margin of a lung tumor. CDR3 coding DNA: TGTGCCAGTCGGTCCGGGACTAGCGGGAGCGAGCAGTACTTC. It translates to CASRSGTSGSEQYF.